The clone carrying this T cell receptor (beta chain) was observed a few times. Germline V gene sequence: CDR1 MDHEN, CDR2 SYDVKM. This CDR3 has 14 amino acids. With 4 bases clipped from V and 4 bases from J, the junction kept 5 bases outside the gene matches. The data are from a study of response to subunit inactivated influenza vaccine. In TCRdb, the RT-PCR reads were re-called with MiXCR into one record per CDR3 protein. The sample yields roughly 620,000 distinct CDR3 sequences, about 11% seen once. This sample also appeared in a second study, on T cells expressing NK-cell markers. According to that study: Libraries used 5'RACE template switching adding universal primer site and UMIs. Sorted T-cell subsets CD3+CD56+NKG2C+, CD3+CD56+NKG2C- and CD3+CD56-NKG2C+ were TCR beta-sequenced.

This material consisted of PBMCs from blood, taken on the day of vaccination. The clonotype was recovered from a man aged 50-59 years who received an inactivated influenza vaccine. The V gene is TRBV28, the J gene TRBJ2-7, with 9 bases matching TRBD2. CDR3 nucleotide sequence: TGTGCCAGCAGTTCGTATAGCGGGAGTTACGAGCAGTACTTC. Translation gives CASSSYSGSYEQYF.